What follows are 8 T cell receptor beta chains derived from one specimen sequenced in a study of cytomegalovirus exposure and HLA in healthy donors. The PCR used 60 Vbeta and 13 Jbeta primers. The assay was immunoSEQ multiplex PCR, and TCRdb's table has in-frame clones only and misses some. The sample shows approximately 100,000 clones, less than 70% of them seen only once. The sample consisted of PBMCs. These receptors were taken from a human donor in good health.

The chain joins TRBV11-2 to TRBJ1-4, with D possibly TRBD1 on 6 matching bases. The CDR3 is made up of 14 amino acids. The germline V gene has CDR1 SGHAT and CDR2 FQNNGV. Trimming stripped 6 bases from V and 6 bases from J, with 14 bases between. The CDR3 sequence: CASRGGAFDEKLFF. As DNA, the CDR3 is TGTGCCAGCAGGGGGGGGGCGTTCGATGAAAAACTGTTTTTT.

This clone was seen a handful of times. CDR3 bases: TGTGCCAGCAGTGATCTCAGGGCAGGGGGGAACTATGGCTACACCTTC. Translation gives CASSDLRAGGNYGYTF. J is TRBJ1-2 and V is TRBV25-1; TRBD1 aligns across 7 bases. V shed 3 bases, J shed 2 bases, and the junction held 9 bases outside the gene matches. The germline V gene encodes CDR1 MGHDK and CDR2 SYGVNS. The CDR3 runs 16 residues.

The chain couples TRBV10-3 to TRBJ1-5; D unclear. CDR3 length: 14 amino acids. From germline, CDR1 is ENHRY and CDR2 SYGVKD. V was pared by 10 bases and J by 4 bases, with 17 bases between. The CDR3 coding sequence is TGTGCCACCCGACTAGCGGCAGGAAATCAGCCCCAGCATTTT. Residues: CATRLAAGNQPQHF.

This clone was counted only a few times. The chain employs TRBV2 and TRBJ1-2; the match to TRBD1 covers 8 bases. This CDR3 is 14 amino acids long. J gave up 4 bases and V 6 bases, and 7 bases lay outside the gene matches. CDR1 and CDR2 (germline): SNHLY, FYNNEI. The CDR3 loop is CASSRTGIPYGYTF. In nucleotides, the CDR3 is TGTGCCAGCAGCCGGACAGGGATCCCCTATGGCTACACCTTC. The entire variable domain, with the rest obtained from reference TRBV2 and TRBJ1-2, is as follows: EPEVTQTPSHQVTQMGQEVILRCVPISNHLYFYWYRQILGQKVEFLVSFYNNEISEKSEIFDDQFSVERPDGSNFTLKIRSTKLEDSAMYFCASSRTGIPYGYTFGSGTRLTVV.

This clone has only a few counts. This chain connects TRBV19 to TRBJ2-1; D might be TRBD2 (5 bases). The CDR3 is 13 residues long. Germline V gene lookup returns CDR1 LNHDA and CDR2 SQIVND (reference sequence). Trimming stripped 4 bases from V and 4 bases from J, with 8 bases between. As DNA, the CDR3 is TGTGCCAGTAGTACTCGGGGATACAATGAGCAGTTCTTC. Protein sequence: CASSTRGYNEQFF.

CDR3 bases: TGTGCCAGCAGTGAGGTTGGGGGGGCGCAGGTTGGCTACACCTTC. Translation: CASSEVGGAQVGYTF. The chain carries TRBV2 and TRBJ1-2, with a possible D match to TRBD1 (6 bases). CDR3 length: 15 residues. Trimming left V 3 bases short and J 7 bases short, with 18 bases between. Per germline, CDR1 SNHLY and CDR2 FYNNEI.

For the CDR3, the DNA is TGTGCCTATCCCTCTCAGGACAGGGCCACCGGGGAGCTGTTTTTT. Amino acid sequence: CAYPSQDRATGELFF. This sequence joins TRBV5-3 and TRBJ2-2; 8 nucleotides line up with TRBD1. TRBV5-3 is noted as an ORF with a role that remains uncertain. This CDR3 is 15 amino acids long. Germline trimming cut 10 bases from V and 4 bases from J; bases unmatched to any gene: 12.

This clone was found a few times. The CDR3 DNA is TGTGCCAGCAGCTTGGCGGGGCCAGCAGATACGCAGTATTTT. This sequence encodes CASSLAGPADTQYF. This chain connects TRBV7-2 to TRBJ2-3; D perhaps matches TRBD2 (6 bases). Trimming left V 3 bases short and J 4 bases short, with 11 bases between. The CDR3 totals 14 residues. Germline V gene sequence: CDR1 SGHTA, CDR2 FQGNSA.